Below, 13 T cell receptor beta chains from the same sample are listed, as sequenced in a study of T cell changes during pregnancy in multiple sclerosis. Assay used: immunoSEQ multiplex PCR; TCRdb lists only in-frame clones, some missing. In the table there are approximately 45,000 clones, more than 85% of which are singletons. The sequences come from CD8+ T cells from peripheral blood mononuclear cells, collected in the second trimester of pregnancy. These receptors were obtained from a female donor with multiple sclerosis, enrolled in a pregnancy study.

The genes are TRBV9 and TRBJ1-4; 7 positions match TRBD1. Germline lookup yields CDR1 SGDLS and CDR2 YYNGEE. This CDR3 comprises 15 residues. The junction had 5 bases not matched to a gene; V was cut back by 3 bases and J by 3 bases. Here the CDR3 reads CASSASGGSNEKLFF. In nucleotides, the CDR3 is TGTGCCAGCAGCGCTTCAGGGGGATCTAATGAAAAACTGTTTTTT.

The chain combines TRBV27 with TRBJ1-2; TRBD1 aligns across 8 bases. Trimming removed 6 bases from V and 3 bases from J; junction bases left unmatched: 6. Germline-derived CDR1 and CDR2 are MNHEY and SMNVEV (reference sequence). The CDR3 runs to 14 residues. The CDR3 here is CASSAGGRYYGYTF. The CDR3 coding sequence is TGTGCCAGCAGCGCAGGGGGCAGGTACTATGGCTACACCTTC.

The chain carries TRBV7-2 and TRBJ2-7; possibly TRBD1 for D (6 bases). The CDR3 totals 12 residues. Trimming took off 5 bases at V and 5 bases at J, with 10 bases between the two ends. In germline, CDR1 is SGHTA, CDR2 FQGNSA. The CDR3 region is CASSDRFDEQYF. CDR3 in DNA: TGTGCCAGCAGCGACAGGTTTGACGAGCAGTACTTC.

This CDR3 reads CASSLVSGQLAPFNQPQHF. The CDR3 bases are TGTGCCAGCAGCTTAGTCAGCGGGCAGCTTGCACCTTTCAATCAGCCCCAGCATTTT. The chain has TRBV7-2 and TRBJ1-5; D is unresolved. The germline V and J ends were trimmed by 1 base and 3 bases, with 22 bases remaining between them. Germline CDR1 SGHTA, CDR2 FQGNSA. This CDR3 has 19 amino acids.

The chain couples TRBV6-6 to TRBJ2-1; TRBD1 aligns across 8 bases. CDR3 length: 16 amino acids. Unmatched junction bases numbered 5, after V lost 0 bases and J lost 4 bases. The germline V gene has CDR1 MNHNY and CDR2 SVGAGI (reference sequence). CDR3 amino acids: CASSYSQDRAYNEQFF. The DNA of the CDR3 is TGTGCCAGCAGTTACTCTCAGGACAGGGCTTACAATGAGCAGTTCTTC.

V is TRBV9 and J is TRBJ2-1, with 15 bases aligning to TRBD2. This CDR3 region has 16 residues. The V gene end was trimmed by 0 bases and the J gene end by 10 bases; junction bases not matched to a gene: 5. CDR1 SGDLS and CDR2 YYNGEE come from the germline V gene. The CDR3 loop is CASSVEGLAGGWEQFF. In DNA, the CDR3 is TGTGCCAGCAGCGTAGAGGGACTAGCGGGGGGCTGGGAGCAGTTCTTC. Complete variable domain (other parts from reference TRBV9 and TRBJ2-1): DSGVTQTPKHLITATGQRVTLRCSPRSGDLSVYWYQQSLDQGLQFLIQYYNGEERAKGNILERFSAQQFPDLHSELNLSSLELGDSALYFCASSVEGLAGGWEQFFGPGTRLTVL.

In its sample, this clone was seen many times. The chain has TRBV4-3 and TRBJ2-5; 7 bases map to TRBD2. CDR1 and CDR2 (germline): LGHNA, YSLEER. This CDR3 is 15 amino acids long. V lost 4 bases, J lost 0 bases, and 5 bases stayed unmatched. CDR3 loop: CASSLWRGNQETQYF. In DNA, the CDR3 is TGCGCCAGCAGCCTGTGGCGGGGGAACCAAGAGACCCAGTACTTC.

The chain combines TRBV4-3 with TRBJ2-1, with D possibly being TRBD1 (7 bases). Per germline, CDR1 LGHNA and CDR2 YSLEER. Trimming removed 0 bases at V and 4 bases at J, with 10 bases between. There are 15 residues in the CDR3. CDR3 amino acids: CASSQDRGAYNEQFF. CDR3 DNA: TGCGCCAGCAGCCAAGACAGGGGGGCGTACAATGAGCAGTTCTTC.

V gene TRBV2 combines with J gene TRBJ2-7; perhaps TRBD2 as D (6 bases). Trimming took 10 bases from V and 2 from J, leaving 18 bases between them. The CDR3 spans 14 residues. Germline loops: CDR1 SNHLY, CDR2 FYNNEI. CDR3 DNA sequence: TGTGCCATCCTGGTCATAGGGAGGACCTACGAGCAGTACTTC. Translating it yields CAILVIGRTYEQYF.

The chain combines TRBV4-3 with TRBJ2-7, with D possibly matching TRBD1 (5 bases). The V end was cut by 1 base, the J end by 3 bases, with 7 bases between. Germline assignment: CDR1 LGHNA and CDR2 YSLEER. The CDR3 totals 13 residues. CDR3: CASSQVGDYEQYF. CDR3 in DNA: TGCGCCAGCAGCCAAGTAGGGGACTACGAGCAGTACTTC.

V and J are TRBV6-5 and TRBJ1-2; 9 bases fit TRBD1. The CDR3 spans 15 residues. Germline values: CDR1 MNHEY, CDR2 SVGAGI. V lost 5 bases to trimming and J lost 2 bases; unmatched junction nucleotides: 6. The CDR3 reads CASSPPGTGNYGYTF. The CDR3 bases are TGTGCCAGCAGTCCTCCCGGGACAGGGAACTATGGCTACACCTTC.

This clone was seen only once. This chain uses TRBV27 with TRBJ2-3, with 8 bases aligning to TRBD2. This CDR3 has 14 residues. The V gene's germline CDR1 is MNHEY and CDR2 SMNVEV (reference sequence). Trimming cost V 8 bases and J 1 base; bases outside gene matches: 5. CDR3 in DNA: TGTGCCAGCTGGGGACTAGGGGGCACAGATACGCAGTATTTT. Protein product: CASWGLGGTDTQYF.

The V call is TRBV4-3, the J call TRBJ1-6; D remains unclear. CDR1 and CDR2 (germline): LGHNA, YSLEER. Trimming took off 0 bases at V and 0 bases at J, with 12 bases between the two ends. CDR3 size: 18 residues. The CDR3 DNA follows: TGCGCCAGCAGCCAAGATCTGGCGGCAAGCTCCTATAATTCACCCCTCCACTTT. Protein product: CASSQDLAASSYNSPLHF.